This note documents a single T cell receptor (beta chain) sequence. Its antigen remains unidentified. The method was immunoSEQ multiplex PCR; TCRdb's version includes in-frame clones alone and lacks a portion of them. The sample carries approximately 2,300 clones, approximately 87% recorded once. This sample was included in a study of circulating and synovial CD4+ cells in juvenile arthritis. Study results and limitations: Bulk blood CD4 repertoires were more diverse than these.

Germline-derived CDR1 and CDR2 are KGHSH and LQKENI. V gave up 0 bases and J gave up 8 bases, with 16 bases separating them. The CDR3 totals 15 residues. The sequencing sample was made of HLA-DR+ CD4+ T cells from blood. Subset specified: circulating pathogenic-like lymphocytes, sorted as HLA-DR+CD14-CD3+CD4+CD25low/- blood T cells. The chain recombines TRBV18 with TRBJ2-5, with D unresolved. This receptor was obtained from a human donor with juvenile idiopathic arthritis. DNA for the CDR3: TGTGCCAGCTCACCACCCAGCGAGTCTGCCGCCACCCAGTACTTC. It yields the protein CASSPPSESAATQYF.